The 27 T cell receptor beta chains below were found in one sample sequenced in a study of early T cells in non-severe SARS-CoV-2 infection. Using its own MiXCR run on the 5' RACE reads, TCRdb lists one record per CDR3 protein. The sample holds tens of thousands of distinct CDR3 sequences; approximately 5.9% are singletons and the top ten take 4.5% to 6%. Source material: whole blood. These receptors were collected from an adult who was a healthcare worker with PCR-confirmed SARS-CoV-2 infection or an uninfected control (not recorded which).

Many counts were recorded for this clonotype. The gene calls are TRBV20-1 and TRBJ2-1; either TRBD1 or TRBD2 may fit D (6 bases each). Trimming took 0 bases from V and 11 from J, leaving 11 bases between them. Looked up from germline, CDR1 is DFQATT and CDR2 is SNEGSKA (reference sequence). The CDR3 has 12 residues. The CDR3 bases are TGCAGTGCTAGAGATCCCGGGGGCAAGCAGTTCTTC. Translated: CSARDPGGKQFF.

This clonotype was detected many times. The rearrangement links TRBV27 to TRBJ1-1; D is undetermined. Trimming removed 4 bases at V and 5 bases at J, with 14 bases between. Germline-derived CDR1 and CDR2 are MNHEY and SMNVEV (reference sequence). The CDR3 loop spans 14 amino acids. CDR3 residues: CASSSPGRGTEAFF. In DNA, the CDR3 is TGTGCCAGCAGTTCGCCGGGGAGAGGGACTGAAGCTTTCTTT.

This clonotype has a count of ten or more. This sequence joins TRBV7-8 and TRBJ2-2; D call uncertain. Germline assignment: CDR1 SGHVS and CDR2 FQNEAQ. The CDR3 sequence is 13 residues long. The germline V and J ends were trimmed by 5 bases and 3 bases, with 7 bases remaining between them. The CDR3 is CASSPLYTGELFF. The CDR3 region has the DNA TGTGCCAGCAGCCCCCTGTACACCGGGGAGCTGTTTTTT.

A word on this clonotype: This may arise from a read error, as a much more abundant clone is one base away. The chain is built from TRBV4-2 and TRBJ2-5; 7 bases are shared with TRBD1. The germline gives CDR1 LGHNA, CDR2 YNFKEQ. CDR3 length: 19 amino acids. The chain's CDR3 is CASNQAPSHTGELRETQYF. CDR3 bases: TGTGCCAGCAACCAAGCCCCCAGCCATACAGGGGAACTTCGAGAGACCCAGTACTTC.

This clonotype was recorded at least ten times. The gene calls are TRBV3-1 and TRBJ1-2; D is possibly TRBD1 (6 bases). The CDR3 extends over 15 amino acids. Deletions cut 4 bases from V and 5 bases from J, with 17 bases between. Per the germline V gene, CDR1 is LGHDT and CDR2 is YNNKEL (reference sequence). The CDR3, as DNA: TGTGCCAGCAGCCGGTCCATAGGGGGTGGATATGGCTACACCTTC. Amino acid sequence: CASSRSIGGGYGYTF.

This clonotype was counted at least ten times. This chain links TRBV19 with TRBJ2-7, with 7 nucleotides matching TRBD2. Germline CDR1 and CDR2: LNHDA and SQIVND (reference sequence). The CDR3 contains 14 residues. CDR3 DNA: TGTGCTTCTTCGAACGGCGGGGGTGCCTACGAGCAGTACTTC. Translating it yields CASSNGGGAYEQYF.

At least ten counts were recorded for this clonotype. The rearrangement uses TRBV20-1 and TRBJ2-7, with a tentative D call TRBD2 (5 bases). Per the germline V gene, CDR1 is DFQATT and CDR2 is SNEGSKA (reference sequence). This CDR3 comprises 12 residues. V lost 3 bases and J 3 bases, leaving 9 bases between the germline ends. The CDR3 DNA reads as TGCAGTGCTAGGTTCGGGGACTACGAGCAGTACTTC. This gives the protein CSARFGDYEQYF.

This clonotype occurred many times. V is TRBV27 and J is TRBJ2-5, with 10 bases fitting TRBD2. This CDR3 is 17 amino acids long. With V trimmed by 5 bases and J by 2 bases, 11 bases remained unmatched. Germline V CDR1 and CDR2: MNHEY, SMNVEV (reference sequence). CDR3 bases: TGTGCCAGCAGTGACGCACTAGCGGGACTTAAGCAAGAGACCCAGTACTTC. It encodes CASSDALAGLKQETQYF.

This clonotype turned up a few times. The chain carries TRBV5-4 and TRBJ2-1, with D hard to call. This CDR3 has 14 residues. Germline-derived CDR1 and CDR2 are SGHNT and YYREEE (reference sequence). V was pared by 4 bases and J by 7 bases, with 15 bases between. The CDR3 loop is CASSIKQKRNEQFF. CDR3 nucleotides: TGTGCCAGCAGCATAAAACAGAAAAGAAATGAGCAGTTCTTC.

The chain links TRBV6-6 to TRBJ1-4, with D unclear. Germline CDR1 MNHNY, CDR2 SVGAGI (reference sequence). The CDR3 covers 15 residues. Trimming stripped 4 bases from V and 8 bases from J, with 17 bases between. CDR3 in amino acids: CASSSARAMGEKLFF. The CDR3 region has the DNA TGTGCCAGCAGTTCGGCGAGGGCGATGGGGGAAAAACTGTTTTTT.

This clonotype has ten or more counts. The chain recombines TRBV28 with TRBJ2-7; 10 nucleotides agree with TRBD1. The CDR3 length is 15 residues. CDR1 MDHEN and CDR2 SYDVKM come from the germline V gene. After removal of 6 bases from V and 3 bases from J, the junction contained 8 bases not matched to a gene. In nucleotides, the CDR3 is TGTGCCAGCAGCCCGGTCCGGGACAGGGGCTACGAGCAGTACTTC. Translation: CASSPVRDRGYEQYF.

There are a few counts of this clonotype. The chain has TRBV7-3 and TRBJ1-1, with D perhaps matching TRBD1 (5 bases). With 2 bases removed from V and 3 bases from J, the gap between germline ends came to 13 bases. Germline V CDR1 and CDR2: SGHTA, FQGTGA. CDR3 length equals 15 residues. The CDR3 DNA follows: TGTGCCAGCAGCTTAGGGGCCCTGGGCGACACTGAAGCTTTCTTT. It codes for CASSLGALGDTEAFF.

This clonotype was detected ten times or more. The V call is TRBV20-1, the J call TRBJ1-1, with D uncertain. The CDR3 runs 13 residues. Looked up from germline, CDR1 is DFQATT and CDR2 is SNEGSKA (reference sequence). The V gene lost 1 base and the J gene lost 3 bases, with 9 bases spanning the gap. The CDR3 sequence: CSARVTLDTEAFF. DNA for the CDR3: TGCAGTGCTAGAGTTACCCTGGACACTGAAGCTTTCTTT.

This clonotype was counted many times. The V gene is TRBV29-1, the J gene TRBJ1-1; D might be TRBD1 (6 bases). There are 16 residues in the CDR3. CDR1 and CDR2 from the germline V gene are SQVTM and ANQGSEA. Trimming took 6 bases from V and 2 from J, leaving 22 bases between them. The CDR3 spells CSVLTPRQEVNTEAFF. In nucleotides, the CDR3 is TGCAGCGTCCTCACTCCCCGACAGGAGGTCAACACTGAAGCTTTCTTT.

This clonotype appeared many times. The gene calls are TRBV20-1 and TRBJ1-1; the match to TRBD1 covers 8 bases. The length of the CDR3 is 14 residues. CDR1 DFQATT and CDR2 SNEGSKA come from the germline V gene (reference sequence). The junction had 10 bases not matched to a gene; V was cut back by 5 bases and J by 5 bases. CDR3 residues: CSAPNYRGRTEAFF. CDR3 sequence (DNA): TGCAGTGCTCCCAATTACAGGGGGAGAACTGAAGCTTTCTTT.

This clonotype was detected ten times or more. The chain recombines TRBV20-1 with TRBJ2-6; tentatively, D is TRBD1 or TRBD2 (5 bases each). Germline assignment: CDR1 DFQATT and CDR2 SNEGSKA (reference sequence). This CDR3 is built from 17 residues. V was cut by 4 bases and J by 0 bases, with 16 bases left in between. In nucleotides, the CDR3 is TGCAGTGCTATCGCTCGGGACGCCGACTCTGGGGCCAACGTCCTGACTTTC. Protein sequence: CSAIARDADSGANVLTF.

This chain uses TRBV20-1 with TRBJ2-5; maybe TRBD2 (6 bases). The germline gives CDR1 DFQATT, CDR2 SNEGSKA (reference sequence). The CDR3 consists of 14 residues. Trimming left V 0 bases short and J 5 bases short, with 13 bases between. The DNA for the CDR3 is TGCAGTGCTAGAGAAGGAGGGCAGTCCGAGACCCAGTACTTC. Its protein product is CSAREGGQSETQYF.

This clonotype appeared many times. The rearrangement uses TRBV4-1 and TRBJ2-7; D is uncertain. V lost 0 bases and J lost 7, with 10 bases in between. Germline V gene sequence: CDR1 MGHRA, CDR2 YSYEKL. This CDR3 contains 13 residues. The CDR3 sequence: CASSQDSSWEQYF. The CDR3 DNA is TGCGCCAGCAGCCAAGATTCCAGTTGGGAGCAGTACTTC.

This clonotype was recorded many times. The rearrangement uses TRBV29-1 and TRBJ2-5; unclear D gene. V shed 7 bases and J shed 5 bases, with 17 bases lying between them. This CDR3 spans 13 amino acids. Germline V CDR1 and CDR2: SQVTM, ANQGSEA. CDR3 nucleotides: TGCAGCGCTGGGCATCAGCTCCAGGAGACCCAGTACTTC. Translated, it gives CSAGHQLQETQYF. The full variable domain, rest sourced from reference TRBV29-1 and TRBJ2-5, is SAVISQKPSRDICQRGTSLTIQCQVDSQVTMMFWYRQQPGQSLTLIATANQGSEATYESGFVIDKFPISRPNLTFSTLTVSNMSPEDSSIYLCSAGHQLQETQYFGPGTRLLVL.

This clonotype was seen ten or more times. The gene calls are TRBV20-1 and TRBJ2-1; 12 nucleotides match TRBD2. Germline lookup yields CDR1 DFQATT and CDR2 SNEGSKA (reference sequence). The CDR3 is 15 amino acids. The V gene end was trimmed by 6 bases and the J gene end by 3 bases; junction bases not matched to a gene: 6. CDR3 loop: CSADKTSGSYNEQFF. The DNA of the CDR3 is TGCAGTGCAGATAAGACTAGCGGGAGCTACAATGAGCAGTTCTTC.

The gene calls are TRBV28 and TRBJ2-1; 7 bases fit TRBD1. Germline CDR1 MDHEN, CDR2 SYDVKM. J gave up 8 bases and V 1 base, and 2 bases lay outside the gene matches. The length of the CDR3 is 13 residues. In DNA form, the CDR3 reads TGTGCCAGCAGTTTATATGACAGGGATGAGCAGTTCTTC. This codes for CASSLYDRDEQFF.

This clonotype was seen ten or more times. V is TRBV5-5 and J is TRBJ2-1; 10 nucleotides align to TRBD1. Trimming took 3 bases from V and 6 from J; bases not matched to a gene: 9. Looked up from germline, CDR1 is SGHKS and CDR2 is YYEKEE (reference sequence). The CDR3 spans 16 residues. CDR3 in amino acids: CASSWIDRGPFNEQFF. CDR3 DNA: TGTGCCAGCAGCTGGATCGACAGGGGGCCTTTCAATGAGCAGTTCTTC. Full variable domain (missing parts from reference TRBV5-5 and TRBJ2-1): DAGVTQSPTHLIKTRGQQVTLRCSPISGHKSVSWYQQVLGQGPQFIFQYYEKEERGRGNFPDRFSARQFPNYSSELNVNALLLGDSALYLCASSWIDRGPFNEQFFGPGTRLTVL.

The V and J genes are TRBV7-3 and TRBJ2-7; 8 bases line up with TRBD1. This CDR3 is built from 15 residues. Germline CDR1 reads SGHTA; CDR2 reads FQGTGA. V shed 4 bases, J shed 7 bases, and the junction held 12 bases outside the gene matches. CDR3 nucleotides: TGTGCCAGCAGCTCGACAGGGGAAACCGTTGGTGAGCAGTACTTC. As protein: CASSSTGETVGEQYF.

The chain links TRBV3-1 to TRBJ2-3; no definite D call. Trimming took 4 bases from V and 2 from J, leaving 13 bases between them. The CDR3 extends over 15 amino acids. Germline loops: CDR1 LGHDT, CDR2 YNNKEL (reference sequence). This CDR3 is CASSRGPRITDTQYF. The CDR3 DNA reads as TGTGCCAGCAGCCGTGGACCGAGGATCACAGATACGCAGTATTTT.

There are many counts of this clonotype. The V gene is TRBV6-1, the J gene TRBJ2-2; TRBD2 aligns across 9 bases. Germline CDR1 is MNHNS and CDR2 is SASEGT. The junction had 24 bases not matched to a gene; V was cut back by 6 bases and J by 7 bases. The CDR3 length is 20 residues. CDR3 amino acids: CASSGLAGEDFVSEGGELFF. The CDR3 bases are TGTGCCAGCAGCGGATTAGCGGGAGAAGATTTCGTTTCGGAGGGCGGGGAGCTGTTTTTT.

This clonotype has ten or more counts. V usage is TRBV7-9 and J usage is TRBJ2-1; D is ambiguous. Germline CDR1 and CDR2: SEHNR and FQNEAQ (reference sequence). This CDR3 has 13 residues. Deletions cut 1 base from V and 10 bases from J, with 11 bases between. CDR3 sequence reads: CASSLEESDEQFF. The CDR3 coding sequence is TGTGCCAGCAGCTTAGAGGAGAGCGACGAGCAGTTCTTC.

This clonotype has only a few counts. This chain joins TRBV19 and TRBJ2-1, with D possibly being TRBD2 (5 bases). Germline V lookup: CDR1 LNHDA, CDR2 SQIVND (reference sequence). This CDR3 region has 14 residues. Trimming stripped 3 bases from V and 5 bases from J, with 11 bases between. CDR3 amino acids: CASSILAEDNEQFF. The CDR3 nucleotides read TGTGCCAGTAGTATCCTGGCGGAGGACAATGAGCAGTTCTTC.